Each of the 29 T cell receptor beta chains below was sequenced from the same sample in a study of T cells after posttransplantation cyclophosphamide. TCRdb keeps only in-frame clones here, not all; method: immunoSEQ multiplex PCR. The profile shows approximately 23,000 clones, 86% of them singletons. Sequencing was performed on PBMCs. Receptors were obtained from a woman aged 60-75 years with a blood cancer, CMV-positive, and with a related stem cell donor.

Note on this clone: At one end the junction does not follow the germline gene, possibly because of a read error. The chain carries TRBV30 and TRBJ1-2, with TRBD1 matching 7 bases. This CDR3 has 13 residues. Per the germline V gene, CDR1 is GTSNPN and CDR2 is SVGIG (reference sequence). The CDR3 nucleotides read TGTACCTGGCTCCGACAGGGAGGCTACGGCTACACCTTC. The encoded protein is CTWLRQGGYGYTF.

The V gene is TRBV5-1, the J gene TRBJ2-7, with D tentatively TRBD2 (6 bases). Germline V gene data show CDR1 as SGHRS and CDR2 as YFSETQ. This CDR3 is built from 14 residues. Trimming took off 2 bases at V and 2 bases at J, with 11 bases between the two ends. CDR3 loop: CASSFGLIAYEQYF. As DNA, the CDR3 is TGCGCCAGCAGCTTTGGACTAATCGCCTACGAGCAGTACTTC. Looking up the rest from reference TRBV5-1 and TRBJ2-7 gives the full variable domain: KAGVTQTPRYLIKTRGQQVTLSCSPISGHRSVSWYQQTPGQGLQFLFEYFSETQRNKGNFPGRFSGRQFSNSRSEMNVSTLELGDSALYLCASSFGLIAYEQYFGPGTRLTVT.

The chain carries TRBV30 and TRBJ2-1, with no clear D. Germline CDR1 and CDR2: GTSNPN and SVGIG (reference sequence). V was cut by 2 bases and J by 10 bases, with 12 bases left in between. This CDR3 comprises 12 residues. CDR3 nucleotide sequence: TGTGCCTGGAGTAGACTTGTCGAGGAGCAGTTCTTC. Translation gives CAWSRLVEEQFF.

This sequence joins TRBV7-2 and TRBJ2-7, with D perhaps matching TRBD1 (6 bases). Trimming left V 2 bases short and J 6 bases short, with 14 bases between. This CDR3 is built from 14 residues. Germline V lookup: CDR1 SGHTA, CDR2 FQGNSA. The DNA of the CDR3 is TGTGCCAGCAGCTTATATTGGGGGCCGGGCGAGCAGTACTTC. Encoded protein: CASSLYWGPGEQYF.

The chain employs TRBV15 and TRBJ1-1, with D tentatively TRBD1 (6 bases). The germline V gene encodes CDR1 LNHNV and CDR2 YYDKDF (reference sequence). This CDR3 spans 12 amino acids. V was clipped by 1 base and J by 10 bases, with 10 bases between them. CDR3 amino acids: CATSRVGGGAFF. CDR3 coding DNA: TGTGCCACCAGCAGAGTAGGGGGGGGAGCTTTCTTT.

This rearrangement joins TRBV28 to TRBJ1-3; maybe TRBD1 (5 bases). V lost 6 bases, J lost 1 base, and 19 bases lay in between. Germline CDR1 reads MDHEN; CDR2 reads SYDVKM. The CDR3 is 17 residues long. CDR3 DNA: TGTGCCAGCAGCCCCTACGAGGTCAGGGTATCTGGAAACACCATATATTTT. Translated, it gives CASSPYEVRVSGNTIYF.

This clone was seen only a few times. The chain employs TRBV9 and TRBJ2-7, with TRBD2 identical over 9 bases. This CDR3 is built from 15 residues. In germline, CDR1 is SGDLS, CDR2 YYNGEE. V shed 1 base, J shed 3 bases, and the junction held 5 bases outside the gene matches. CDR3 nucleotides: TGTGCCAGCAGCGTACAAGCGGGAGGAGTCTACGAGCAGTACTTC. Protein sequence: CASSVQAGGVYEQYF.

In this sample, this clone turned up once. The gene calls are TRBV6-5 and TRBJ2-2, with D possibly being TRBD2 (5 bases). CDR3 size: 15 residues. Germline values: CDR1 MNHEY, CDR2 SVGAGI. The V gene lost 6 bases and the J gene lost 1 base, with 12 bases spanning the gap. The CDR3 region is CASSLRRQNTGELFF. CDR3 bases: TGTGCCAGCAGCCTGAGGAGGCAGAACACCGGGGAGCTGTTTTTT.

The chain recombines TRBV7-9 with TRBJ1-1, with D perhaps TRBD1 (6 bases). Germline V lookup: CDR1 SEHNR, CDR2 FQNEAQ (reference sequence). This CDR3 has 14 amino acids. Trimming took off 5 bases at V and 5 bases at J, with 15 bases between the two ends. This CDR3 reads CASSLRAGVTEAFF. The CDR3 DNA follows: TGTGCCAGCAGCCTCCGGGCAGGGGTTACTGAAGCTTTCTTT. Full variable domain (rest looked up from reference TRBV7-9 and TRBJ1-1): DTGVSQNPRHKITKRGQNVTFRCDPISEHNRLYWYRQTLGQGPEFLTYFQNEAQLEKSRLLSDRFSAERPKGSFSTLEIQRTEQGDSAMYLCASSLRAGVTEAFFGQGTRLTVV.

This clone was detected only once. The chain combines TRBV7-9 with TRBJ2-1, with TRBD2 as a possible D gene (6 bases). The germline V gene encodes CDR1 SEHNR and CDR2 FQNEAQ (reference sequence). The CDR3 has 13 residues. The V end lost 2 bases, the J end lost 9 bases, and 11 bases lay between the germline ends. The CDR3 reads CASSLSREVEQFF. In DNA, the CDR3 is TGTGCCAGCAGCTTAAGCAGGGAGGTTGAGCAGTTCTTC.

The chain is built from TRBV6-6 and TRBJ2-2; D is possibly TRBD2 (5 bases). Trimming shortened V by 0 bases and J by 8 bases, and 7 bases separated the two germline ends. Looked up from germline, CDR1 is MNHNY and CDR2 is SVGAGI (reference sequence). CDR3 length: 13 amino acids. CDR3 DNA: TGTGCCAGCAGTTACTCGGCGGGTGGGGAGCTGTTTTTT. Amino acids: CASSYSAGGELFF.

This clone was found once. J is TRBJ2-1 and V is TRBV27; 10 nucleotides line up with TRBD2. The CDR3 consists of 23 residues. Germline-derived CDR1 and CDR2 are MNHEY and SMNVEV (reference sequence). With 1 base clipped from V and 1 base from J, the junction kept 22 bases outside the gene matches. CDR3 protein: CASSLYETGQPWTSGPSYNEQFF. The CDR3 nucleotides read TGTGCCAGCAGTTTATACGAGACAGGGCAACCTTGGACTAGCGGACCGTCCTACAATGAGCAGTTCTTC.

CDR3 amino acids: CASSLGGSLSDTQYF. The DNA of the CDR3 is TGTGCCAGCAGCTTGGGCGGGAGTCTGTCAGATACGCAGTATTTT. V and J are TRBV7-9 and TRBJ2-3, with 7 bases identical to TRBD2. CDR1 and CDR2 from the germline V gene are SEHNR and FQNEAQ (reference sequence). V was pared by 3 bases and J by 4 bases, with 7 bases of the junction left unmatched. The CDR3 spans 15 residues. The full variable domain, rest sourced from reference TRBV7-9 and TRBJ2-3, is DTGVSQNPRHKITKRGQNVTFRCDPISEHNRLYWYRQTLGQGPEFLTYFQNEAQLEKSRLLSDRFSAERPKGSFSTLEIQRTEQGDSAMYLCASSLGGSLSDTQYFGPGTRLTVL.

Here the CDR3 DNA reads TGTGCCAGCAGCACACAGGGGGCTCATGAAAAACTGTTTTTT. It codes for CASSTQGAHEKLFF. The chain is built from TRBV7-2 and TRBJ1-4; the match to TRBD1 covers 9 bases. Germline values: CDR1 SGHTA, CDR2 FQGNSA. V trimming: 5 bases; J trimming: 6 bases; junction bases outside the gene matches: 4. The CDR3 loop spans 14 amino acids.

The V call is TRBV5-1, the J call TRBJ1-6, with 9 nucleotides matching TRBD1. In germline, CDR1 is SGHRS, CDR2 YFSETQ. J gave up 3 bases and V 4 bases, and 5 bases lay outside the gene matches. The CDR3 runs 16 residues. CDR3 sequence reads: CASSLKTGGYNSPLHF. The DNA for the CDR3 is TGCGCCAGCAGCCTCAAGACAGGGGGCTATAATTCACCCCTCCACTTT.

The chain is built from TRBV15 and TRBJ2-5; 9 bases map to TRBD2. CDR1 is LNHNV and CDR2 is YYDKDF in the germline V gene (reference sequence). Trimming took 1 base from V and 5 from J; bases not matched to a gene: 8. The CDR3 extends over 16 amino acids. CDR3 sequence: CATSRGLAGVGETQYF. CDR3 coding DNA: TGTGCCACCAGCAGAGGGTTAGCGGGAGTCGGCGAGACCCAGTACTTC.

The chain couples TRBV4-1 to TRBJ2-1; TRBD2 aligns across 12 bases. This CDR3 comprises 17 residues. Germline V gene sequence: CDR1 MGHRA, CDR2 YSYEKL. Trimming cost V 4 bases and J 1 base; bases outside gene matches: 5. The chain's CDR3 is CASSRSGTSGSYNEQFF. The CDR3 coding sequence is TGCGCCAGCAGCCGTTCGGGGACTAGCGGGTCCTACAATGAGCAGTTCTTC.

This clone appeared once. The V and J genes are TRBV19 and TRBJ1-2; tentative D call: TRBD1 (5 bases). CDR3 length: 13 residues. V was shortened by 7 bases and J by 3 bases, with 12 bases between the two germline ends. In germline, CDR1 is LNHDA, CDR2 SQIVND (reference sequence). For the CDR3, the DNA is TGTGCCAGTAAAGTTGCAGGGCACTATGGCTACACCTTC. Protein sequence: CASKVAGHYGYTF.

The chain combines TRBV7-9 with TRBJ2-5; maybe TRBD2 (6 bases). From germline, CDR1 is SEHNR and CDR2 FQNEAQ (reference sequence). Trimming pared 3 bases from V and 5 bases from J, leaving 22 bases between. The CDR3 length is 17 residues. CDR3 bases: TGTGCCAGCAGCTTGATCGCGAGCGTGGAAGGAGGGGAGACCCAGTACTTC. The encoded protein is CASSLIASVEGGETQYF.

This clone was observed a single time. The chain joins TRBV9 to TRBJ1-1; D gene uncertain. The CDR3 is made up of 15 amino acids. The ends were cut back, 0 bases at V and 2 bases at J, with 11 bases in the middle. From germline, CDR1 is SGDLS and CDR2 YYNGEE. CDR3 nucleotide sequence: TGTGCCAGCAGCGTAGCTCTCTCAGGCAACACTGAAGCTTTCTTT. It encodes CASSVALSGNTEAFF.

The V call is TRBV15, the J call TRBJ1-3, with 9 bases fitting TRBD1. CDR3 length equals 20 residues. V gave up 5 bases and J gave up 8 bases; unmatched junction bases: 25. Germline V gives CDR1 LNHNV, CDR2 YYDKDF (reference sequence). CDR3 amino acids: CATSGGRPGTGRMGEDTIYF. CDR3 sequence (DNA): TGTGCCACCAGCGGCGGGCGCCCCGGGACAGGGAGGATGGGAGAGGACACCATATATTTT.

This chain joins TRBV19 and TRBJ2-7; 8 nucleotides line up with TRBD1. This CDR3 spans 15 amino acids. CDR1 and CDR2 (germline): LNHDA, SQIVND (reference sequence). Trimming at V came to 5 bases and at J to 5 bases, leaving 11 bases not matched to a gene. The CDR3 DNA is TGTGCCAGTAGTGTCTCCGGGACAGGTCGGGACGAGCAGTACTTC. Its protein product is CASSVSGTGRDEQYF.

V gene TRBV7-9 combines with J gene TRBJ1-4; a weak D match, TRBD1 (6 bases). Trimming cost V 2 bases and J 3 bases, with 16 bases left between them. This CDR3 is built from 17 residues. Germline loops: CDR1 SEHNR, CDR2 FQNEAQ (reference sequence). The CDR3, as DNA: TGTGCCAGCAGCTTAAGCAGGATGGGACATTCTAATGAAAAACTGTTTTTT. This sequence encodes CASSLSRMGHSNEKLFF.

This chain uses TRBV5-1 with TRBJ2-7; D may be TRBD2 (5 bases). CDR1 is SGHRS, CDR2 YFSETQ, per germline. Trimming took 0 bases from V and 2 from J, leaving 12 bases between them. The CDR3 contains 15 residues. CDR3 DNA: TGCGCCAGCAGCTTGGCCGGGGATCCACCCTACGAGCAGTACTTC. It specifies CASSLAGDPPYEQYF.

This clone was detected only a few times. The genes are TRBV5-1 and TRBJ1-4; D remains ambiguous. Trimming removed 3 bases from V and 5 bases from J, with 11 bases in between. This CDR3 spans 14 amino acids. Germline CDR1 reads SGHRS; CDR2 reads YFSETQ. The CDR3: CASSWRGYNEKLFF. CDR3 in DNA: TGCGCCAGCAGCTGGCGGGGATACAATGAAAAACTGTTTTTT.

The rearrangement joins TRBV27 to TRBJ2-3; 14 bases align to TRBD2. Germline V gives CDR1 MNHEY, CDR2 SMNVEV (reference sequence). Unmatched junction bases numbered 11, after V lost 7 bases and J lost 8 bases. The CDR3 is 16 amino acids. CDR3 DNA sequence: TGTGCCAGCACCCTAACGACTAGCGGGAGGGCCGGTACGCAGTATTTT. Amino acids: CASTLTTSGRAGTQYF.

V usage is TRBV11-2 and J usage is TRBJ2-1; D possibly corresponds to TRBD1 (5 bases). The CDR3 spans 14 residues. Germline lookup yields CDR1 SGHAT and CDR2 FQNNGV. V lost 5 bases and J 6 bases, leaving 14 bases between the germline ends. Here the CDR3 DNA reads TGTGCCAGCAGCCTATCTACAGGTCGCAATGAGCAGTTCTTC. Its protein is CASSLSTGRNEQFF.

The chain joins TRBV28 to TRBJ1-2; D unclear. Trimming removed 2 bases at V and 2 bases at J, with 6 bases between. Germline loops: CDR1 MDHEN, CDR2 SYDVKM. This CDR3 is 13 amino acids long. The DNA for the CDR3 is TGTGCCAGCAGTTTAGGCGGGAACTATGGCTACACCTTC. This sequence encodes CASSLGGNYGYTF.

The V call is TRBV6-1, the J call TRBJ2-3, with D possibly being TRBD1 (5 bases). The germline V gene encodes CDR1 MNHNS and CDR2 SASEGT. Trimming pared 6 bases from V and 0 bases from J, leaving 7 bases between. The CDR3 has 13 residues. CDR3 sequence reads: CASRTASTDTQYF. The CDR3 DNA reads TGTGCCAGCAGGACAGCTAGCACAGATACGCAGTATTTT.